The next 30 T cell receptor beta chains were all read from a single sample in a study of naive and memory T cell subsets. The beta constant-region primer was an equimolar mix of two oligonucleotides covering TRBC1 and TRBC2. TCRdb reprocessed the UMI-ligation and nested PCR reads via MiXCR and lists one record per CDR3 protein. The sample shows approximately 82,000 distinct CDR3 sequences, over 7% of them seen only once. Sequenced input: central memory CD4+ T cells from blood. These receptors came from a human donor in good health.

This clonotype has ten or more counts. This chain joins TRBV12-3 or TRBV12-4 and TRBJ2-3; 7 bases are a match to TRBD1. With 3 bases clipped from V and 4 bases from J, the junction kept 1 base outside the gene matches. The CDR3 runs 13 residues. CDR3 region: CASSFQGADTQYF. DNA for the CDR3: TGTGCCAGCAGTTTCCAGGGGGCAGATACGCAGTATTTT.

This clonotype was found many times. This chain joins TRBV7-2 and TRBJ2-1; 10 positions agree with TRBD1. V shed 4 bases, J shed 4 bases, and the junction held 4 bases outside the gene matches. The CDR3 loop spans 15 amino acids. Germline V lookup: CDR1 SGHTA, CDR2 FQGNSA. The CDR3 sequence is CASSSDRGRYNEQFF. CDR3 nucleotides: TGTGCCAGCAGCTCGGACAGGGGGAGGTACAATGAGCAGTTCTTC.

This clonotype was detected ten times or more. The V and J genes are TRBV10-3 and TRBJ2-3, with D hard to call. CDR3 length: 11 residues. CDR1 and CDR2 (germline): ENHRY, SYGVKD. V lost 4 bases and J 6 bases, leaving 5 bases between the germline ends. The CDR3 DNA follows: TGTGCCATCAGTGGGTCTGATACGCAGTATTTT. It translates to CAISGSDTQYF.

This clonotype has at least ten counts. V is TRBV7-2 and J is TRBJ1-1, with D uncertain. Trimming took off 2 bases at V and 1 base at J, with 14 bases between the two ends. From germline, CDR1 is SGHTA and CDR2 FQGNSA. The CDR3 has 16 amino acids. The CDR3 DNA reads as TGTGCCAGCAGCTTACGATTCGGGCAGCAGAACACTGAAGCTTTCTTT. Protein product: CASSLRFGQQNTEAFF.

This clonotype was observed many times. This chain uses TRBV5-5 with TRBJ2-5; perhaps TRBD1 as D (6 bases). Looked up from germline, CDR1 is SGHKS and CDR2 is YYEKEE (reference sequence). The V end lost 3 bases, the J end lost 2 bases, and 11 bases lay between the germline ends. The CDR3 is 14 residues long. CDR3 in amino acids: CASSSSGTQETQYF. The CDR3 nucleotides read TGTGCCAGCAGCTCCTCCGGGACACAAGAGACCCAGTACTTC.

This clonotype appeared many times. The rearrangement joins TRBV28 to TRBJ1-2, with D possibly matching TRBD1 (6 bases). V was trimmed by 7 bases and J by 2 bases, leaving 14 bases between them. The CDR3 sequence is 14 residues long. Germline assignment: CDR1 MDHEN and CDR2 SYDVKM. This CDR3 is CASTKGGNNYGYTF. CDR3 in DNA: TGTGCCAGCACTAAAGGGGGTAACAACTATGGCTACACCTTC.

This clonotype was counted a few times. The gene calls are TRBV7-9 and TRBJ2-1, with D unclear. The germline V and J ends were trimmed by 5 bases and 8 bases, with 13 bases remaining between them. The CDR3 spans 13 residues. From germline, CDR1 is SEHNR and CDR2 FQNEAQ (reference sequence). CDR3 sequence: CASSPVVGYEQFF. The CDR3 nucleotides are TGTGCCAGCAGCCCAGTGGTGGGGTATGAGCAGTTCTTC. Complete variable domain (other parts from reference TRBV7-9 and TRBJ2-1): DTGVSQNPRHKITKRGQNVTFRCDPISEHNRLYWYRQTLGQGPEFLTYFQNEAQLEKSRLLSDRFSAERPKGSFSTLEIQRTEQGDSAMYLCASSPVVGYEQFFGPGTRLTVL.

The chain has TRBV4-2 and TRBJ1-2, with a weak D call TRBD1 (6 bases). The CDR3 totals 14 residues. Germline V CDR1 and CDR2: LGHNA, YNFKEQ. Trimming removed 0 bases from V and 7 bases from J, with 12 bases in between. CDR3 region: CASSQDPGVAGYTF. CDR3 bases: TGTGCCAGCAGCCAAGATCCAGGGGTTGCTGGCTACACCTTC.

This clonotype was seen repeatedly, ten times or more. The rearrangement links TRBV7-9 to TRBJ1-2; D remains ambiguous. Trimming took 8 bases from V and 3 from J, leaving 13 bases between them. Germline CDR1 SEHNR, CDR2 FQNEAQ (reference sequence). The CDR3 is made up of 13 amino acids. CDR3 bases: TGTGCCAGCGGGCGGGCAGCGGACTATGGCTACACCTTC. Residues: CASGRAADYGYTF.

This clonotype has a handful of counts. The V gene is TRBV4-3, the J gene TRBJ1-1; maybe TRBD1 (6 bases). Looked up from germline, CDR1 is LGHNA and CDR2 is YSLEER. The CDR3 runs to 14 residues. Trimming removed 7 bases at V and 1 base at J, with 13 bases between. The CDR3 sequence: CASTHRDRNTEAFF. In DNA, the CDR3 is TGCGCCAGCACTCACAGGGACCGGAACACTGAAGCTTTCTTT.

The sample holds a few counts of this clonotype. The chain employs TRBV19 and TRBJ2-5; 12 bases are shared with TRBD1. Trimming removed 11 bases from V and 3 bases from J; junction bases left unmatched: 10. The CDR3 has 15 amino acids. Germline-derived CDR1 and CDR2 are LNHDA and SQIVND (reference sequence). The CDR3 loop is CAADEGQGAKETQYF. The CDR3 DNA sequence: TGTGCCGCCGACGAGGGACAGGGGGCGAAAGAGACCCAGTACTTC.

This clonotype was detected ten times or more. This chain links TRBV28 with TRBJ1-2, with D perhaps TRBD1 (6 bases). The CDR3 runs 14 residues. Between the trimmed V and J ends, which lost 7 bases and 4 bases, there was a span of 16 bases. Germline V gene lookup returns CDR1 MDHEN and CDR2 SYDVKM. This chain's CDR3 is CASIPTRTAYGYTF. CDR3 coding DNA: TGTGCCAGCATACCGACTAGGACAGCCTATGGCTACACCTTC.

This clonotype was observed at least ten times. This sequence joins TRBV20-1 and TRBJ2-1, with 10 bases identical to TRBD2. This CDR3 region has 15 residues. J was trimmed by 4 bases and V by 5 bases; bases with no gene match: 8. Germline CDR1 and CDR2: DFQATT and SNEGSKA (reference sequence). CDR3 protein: CSAQPSGRGYNEQFF. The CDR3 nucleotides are TGCAGTGCTCAACCTAGCGGGAGAGGGTACAATGAGCAGTTCTTC.

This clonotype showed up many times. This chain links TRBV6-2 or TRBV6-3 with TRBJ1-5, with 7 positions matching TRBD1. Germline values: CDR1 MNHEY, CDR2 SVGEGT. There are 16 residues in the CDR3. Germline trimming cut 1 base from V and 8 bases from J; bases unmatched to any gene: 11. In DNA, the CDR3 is TGTGCCAGCAGTTACTGGGACAGCCACAACGGAAAGCCCCAGCATTTT. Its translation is CASSYWDSHNGKPQHF.

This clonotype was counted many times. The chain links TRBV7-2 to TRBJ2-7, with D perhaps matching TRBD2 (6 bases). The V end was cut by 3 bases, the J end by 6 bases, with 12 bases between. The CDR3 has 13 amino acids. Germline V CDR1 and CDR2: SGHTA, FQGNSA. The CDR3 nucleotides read TGTGCCAGCAGCTTTATTCTAGCGCGCGAGCAGTACTTC. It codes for CASSFILAREQYF.

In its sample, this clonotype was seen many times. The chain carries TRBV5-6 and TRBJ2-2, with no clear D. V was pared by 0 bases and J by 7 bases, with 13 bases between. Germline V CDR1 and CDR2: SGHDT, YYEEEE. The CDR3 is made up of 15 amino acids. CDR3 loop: CASSLGQQMVGELFF. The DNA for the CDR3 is TGTGCCAGCAGCTTGGGGCAGCAAATGGTCGGGGAGCTGTTTTTT.

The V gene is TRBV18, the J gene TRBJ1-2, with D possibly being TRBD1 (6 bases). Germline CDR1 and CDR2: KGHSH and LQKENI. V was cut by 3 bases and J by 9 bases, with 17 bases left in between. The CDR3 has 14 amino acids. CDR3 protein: CASSPGGQGKRYTF. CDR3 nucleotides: TGTGCCAGCTCACCCGGGGGTCAGGGGAAGCGCTACACCTTC.

The DNA for the CDR3 is TGCAGCGTTTCTCTCGAGCAGTTCTTC. The encoded protein is CSVSLEQFF. The rearrangement links TRBV29-1 to TRBJ2-1; D unresolved. CDR3 length: 9 amino acids. The V end was cut by 5 bases, the J end by 10 bases, with 6 bases between. Germline V CDR1 and CDR2: SQVTM, ANQGSEA.

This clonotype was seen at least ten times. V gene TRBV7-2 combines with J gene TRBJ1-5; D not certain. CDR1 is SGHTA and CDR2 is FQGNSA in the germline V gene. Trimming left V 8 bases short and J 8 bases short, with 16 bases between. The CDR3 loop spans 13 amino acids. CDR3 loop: CASSPRAREPQHF. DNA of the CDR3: TGTGCCAGCTCTCCGCGGGCTAGGGAGCCCCAGCATTTT.

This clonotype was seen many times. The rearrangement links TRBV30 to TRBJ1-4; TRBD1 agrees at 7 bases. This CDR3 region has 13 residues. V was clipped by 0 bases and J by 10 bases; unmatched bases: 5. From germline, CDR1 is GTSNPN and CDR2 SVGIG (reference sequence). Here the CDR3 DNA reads TGTGCCTGGAGTGTCCAGGGGGTCGGAAAACTGTTTTTT. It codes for CAWSVQGVGKLFF.

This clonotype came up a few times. The CDR3 nucleotides read TGCGCCAGCAGCTCAATACTAGCGGGGGCCAAAAACATTCAGTACTTC. Translation gives CASSSILAGAKNIQYF. The chain carries TRBV5-1 and TRBJ2-4, with 10 bases lining up with TRBD2. Germline V gene data show CDR1 as SGHRS and CDR2 as YFSETQ. The CDR3 spans 16 residues. V trimming: 3 bases; J trimming: 1 base; junction bases outside the gene matches: 4.

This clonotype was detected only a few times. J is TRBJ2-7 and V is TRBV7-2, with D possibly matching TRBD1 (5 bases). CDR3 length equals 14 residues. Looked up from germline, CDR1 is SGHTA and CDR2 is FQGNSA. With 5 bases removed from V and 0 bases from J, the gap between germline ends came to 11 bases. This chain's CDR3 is CASSPGAFSYEQYF. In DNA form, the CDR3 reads TGTGCCAGCAGCCCTGGGGCTTTCTCCTACGAGCAGTACTTC.

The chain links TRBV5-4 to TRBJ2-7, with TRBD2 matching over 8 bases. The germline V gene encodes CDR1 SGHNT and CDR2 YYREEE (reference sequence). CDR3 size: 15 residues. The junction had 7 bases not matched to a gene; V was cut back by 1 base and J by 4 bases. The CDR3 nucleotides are TGTGCCAGCAGCTTGTTGTCCGGGAGGGGGTACGAGCAGTACTTC. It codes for CASSLLSGRGYEQYF.

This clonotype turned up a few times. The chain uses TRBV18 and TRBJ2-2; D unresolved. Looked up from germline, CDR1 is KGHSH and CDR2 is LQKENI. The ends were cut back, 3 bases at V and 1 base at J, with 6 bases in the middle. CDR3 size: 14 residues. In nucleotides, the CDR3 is TGTGCCAGCTCACCCAACAGGAACACCGGGGAGCTGTTTTTT. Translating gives CASSPNRNTGELFF.

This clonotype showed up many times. The CDR3 protein is CASSHTRSPGLQRQNGYTF. CDR3 sequence (DNA): TGCGCCAGCAGCCACACTAGGTCGCCGGGCCTCCAACGGCAAAATGGCTACACCTTC. The V gene is TRBV4-3, the J gene TRBJ1-2; D uncertain. The CDR3 runs 19 residues. CDR1 is LGHNA and CDR2 is YSLEER in the germline V gene. V gave up 3 bases and J gave up 6 bases, with 29 bases separating them.

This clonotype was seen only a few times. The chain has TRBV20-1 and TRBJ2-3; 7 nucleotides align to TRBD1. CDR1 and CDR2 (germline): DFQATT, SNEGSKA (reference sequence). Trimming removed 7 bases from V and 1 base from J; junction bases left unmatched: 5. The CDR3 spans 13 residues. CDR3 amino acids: CSVQGVGTDTQYF. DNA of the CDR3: TGCAGTGTCCAGGGGGTAGGCACAGATACGCAGTATTTT.

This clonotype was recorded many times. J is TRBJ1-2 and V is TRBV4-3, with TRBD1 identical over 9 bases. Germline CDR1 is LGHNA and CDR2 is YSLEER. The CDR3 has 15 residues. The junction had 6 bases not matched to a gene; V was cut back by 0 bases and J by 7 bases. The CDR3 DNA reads TGCGCCAGCAGCCAAGAGTCGGGACAGGGAGGTGGCTACACCTTC. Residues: CASSQESGQGGGYTF.

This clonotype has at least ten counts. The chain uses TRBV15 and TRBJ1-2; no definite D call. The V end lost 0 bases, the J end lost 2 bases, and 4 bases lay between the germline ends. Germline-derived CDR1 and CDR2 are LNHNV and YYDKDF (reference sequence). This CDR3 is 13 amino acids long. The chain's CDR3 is CATSRDQNYGYTF. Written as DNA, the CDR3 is TGTGCCACCAGCAGAGACCAGAACTATGGCTACACCTTC.

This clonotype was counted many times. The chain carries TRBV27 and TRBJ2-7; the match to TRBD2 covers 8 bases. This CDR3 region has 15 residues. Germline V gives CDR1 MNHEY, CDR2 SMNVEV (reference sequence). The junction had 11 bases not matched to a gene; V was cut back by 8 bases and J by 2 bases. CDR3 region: CASGTKRERTYEQYF. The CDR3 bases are TGTGCCAGCGGTACTAAGCGGGAGAGGACCTACGAGCAGTACTTC.

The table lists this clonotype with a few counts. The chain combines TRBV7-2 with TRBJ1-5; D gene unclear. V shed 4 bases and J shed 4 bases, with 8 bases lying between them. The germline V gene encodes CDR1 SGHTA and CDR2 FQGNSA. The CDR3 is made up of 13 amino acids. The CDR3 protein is CASSSDQNQPQHF. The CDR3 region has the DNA TGTGCCAGCAGCTCGGACCAGAATCAGCCCCAGCATTTT.